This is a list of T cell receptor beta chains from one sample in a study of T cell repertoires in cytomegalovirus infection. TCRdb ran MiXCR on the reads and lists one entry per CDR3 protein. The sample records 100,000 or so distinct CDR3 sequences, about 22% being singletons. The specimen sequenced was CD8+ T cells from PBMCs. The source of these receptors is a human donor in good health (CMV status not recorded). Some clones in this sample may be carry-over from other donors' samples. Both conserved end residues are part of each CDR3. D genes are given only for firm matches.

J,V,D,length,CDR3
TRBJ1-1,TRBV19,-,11,CASSMGTEAFF
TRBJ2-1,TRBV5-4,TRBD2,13,CASSYRAGVEQFF
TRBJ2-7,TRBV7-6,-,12,CASSFQGGEQYF
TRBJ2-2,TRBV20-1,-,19,CSARTPISPRASNTGELFF
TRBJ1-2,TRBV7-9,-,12,CASASGTPSYTF
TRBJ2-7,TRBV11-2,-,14,CASSLGGRVYEQYF
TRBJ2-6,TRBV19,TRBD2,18,CASSPSWGDYSGANVLTF
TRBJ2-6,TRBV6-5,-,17,CASSLDSPTSGANVLTF
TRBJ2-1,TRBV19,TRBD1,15,CASSTPRQGVVEQFF
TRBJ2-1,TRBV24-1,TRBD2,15,CATRRVREGRDEQFF
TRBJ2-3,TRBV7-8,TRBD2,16,CASSIRLAGVGDTQYF
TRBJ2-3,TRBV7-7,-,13,CASSRGGTDTQYF
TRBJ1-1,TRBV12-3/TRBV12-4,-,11,CASTLGTEAFF
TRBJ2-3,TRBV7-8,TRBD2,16,CASSYGLAGSTDTQYF
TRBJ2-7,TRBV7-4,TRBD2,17,CASSRTSGGFDAYEQYF
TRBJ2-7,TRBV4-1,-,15,CASSQEHSTSYEQYF
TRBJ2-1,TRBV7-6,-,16,CASSLPRGTDYNEQFF
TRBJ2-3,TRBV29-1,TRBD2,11,CSVTSGGLQYF
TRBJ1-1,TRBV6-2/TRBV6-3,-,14,CASSYLYGNTEAFF
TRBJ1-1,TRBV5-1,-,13,CASSHGQNTEAFF
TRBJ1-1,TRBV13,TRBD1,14,CASSSGQGNTEAFF
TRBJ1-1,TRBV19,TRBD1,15,CASKPRGGVNTEAFF
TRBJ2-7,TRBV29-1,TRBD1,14,CSVEGQGNDYEQYF
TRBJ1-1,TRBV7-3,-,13,CASSRTGITEAFF
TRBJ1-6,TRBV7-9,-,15,CASSRSTGYKSPLHF
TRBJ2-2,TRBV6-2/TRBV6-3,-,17,CASDGGLGLRNTGELFF
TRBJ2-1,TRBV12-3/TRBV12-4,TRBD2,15,CASRGLEGSYNEQFF
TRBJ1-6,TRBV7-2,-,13,CASSLPYNSPLHF